A selection of T cell receptor beta chains follows, all from one sample in a study of blood T cell repertoires in COVID-19. The assay was immunoSEQ multiplex PCR, and TCRdb's table has in-frame clones only and misses some. The data hold a few hundred thousand clones, with 85% observed a single time. Sequences were obtained from peripheral blood. Receptors originate from a young woman with acute or convalescent COVID-19. Each CDR3 is given with its conserved first and last residue. A D gene is named only where the DNA matches it firmly. Some rows have no size entry. The others give once, few or many, or a class for an expanded clone.

V gene	D gene	J gene	clone size	CDR3 DNA	CDR3 protein
TRBV29-1	-	TRBJ1-2	-	TGCAGCGTCTCTCAGATCAGCTATGGCTACACCTTC	CSVSQISYGYTF
TRBV16	-	TRBJ1-2	-	TGTGCCAGCAGCTCGGCAGGGATTAACTATGGCTACACCTTC	CASSSAGINYGYTF
TRBV28	TRBD2	TRBJ2-1	-	TGTGCCAGCAGCCGGACTAGCGGGATTTGGAAGTACAATGAGCAGTTCTTC	CASSRTSGIWKYNEQFF
TRBV9	TRBD1	TRBJ1-1	-	TGTGCCAGCAGCGTAGGGGTACAGGGGATGAACACTGAAGCTTTCTTT	CASSVGVQGMNTEAFF
TRBV6-5	-	TRBJ2-5	few	TGTGCCAGCACCCCGGACAGTCAAGAGACCCAGTACTTC	CASTPDSQETQYF
TRBV11-3	TRBD2	TRBJ2-1	once	TGTGCCAGCAGCTTAGACGGGAGGGCCGAGAGGTACAATGAGCAGTTCTTC	CASSLDGRAERYNEQFF
TRBV19	-	TRBJ2-2	few	TGTGCCACCGACATCACCGGGGAGCTGTTTTTT	CATDITGELFF
TRBV19	-	TRBJ1-1	-	TGTGCCAGTAGTATAGACCCCCAGGGGACCTATGAAGCTTTCTTT	CASSIDPQGTYEAFF
TRBV6-5	-	TRBJ2-7	once	TGTGCCAGCAGTTCTTGGGAACAGGACGAGCAGTACTTC	CASSSWEQDEQYF
TRBV29-1	TRBD1	TRBJ2-4	-	TGCAGCGTTCACCTAGGGGGCACAGCCAAAAACATTCAGTACTTC	CSVHLGGTAKNIQYF
TRBV19	TRBD1	TRBJ1-5	-	TGTGCCAGTAGTGCCGGGACAGTCAATCAGCCCCAGCATTTT	CASSAGTVNQPQHF
TRBV4-2	TRBD2	TRBJ2-1	-	TGTGCCAGCAGCCAAGCCGGGGGGAGCTCCTACAATGAGCAGTTCTTC	CASSQAGGSSYNEQFF
TRBV7-9	TRBD1	TRBJ2-7	-	TGTGCCAGCAGCTCTCAACCACAGGGGGCCTCCTACGAGCAGTACTTC	CASSSQPQGASYEQYF
TRBV7-8	-	TRBJ1-2	-	TGTGCCAGCAGCCGGGGAGTGCAGAACTATGGCTACACCTTC	CASSRGVQNYGYTF
TRBV12-3/TRBV12-4	-	TRBJ2-7	-	TGTGCCAGCAGTTTAGGGCAGGGTGGCGAGCAGTACTTC	CASSLGQGGEQYF
TRBV11-1	TRBD2	TRBJ2-3	-	TGTGCCAGCAGCTCGGCGGGAGGATTTACAGATACGCAGTATTTT	CASSSAGGFTDTQYF
TRBV28	-	TRBJ1-1	-	TGTGCCAGCAGTCCCCGTATGGGCATGAACACTGAAGCTTTCTTT	CASSPRMGMNTEAFF
TRBV6-5	-	TRBJ2-7	-	TGTGCCAGCAGTTACGACAGGACCTACGAGCAGTACTTC	CASSYDRTYEQYF
TRBV20-1	-	TRBJ2-5	-	TGCAGTGCCAGTCAGGGGAAAGCCTTTAAGGAGACCCAGTACTTC	CSASQGKAFKETQYF
TRBV27	TRBD1	TRBJ1-6	-	TGTGCCAGCAGTTTACCTACAGGGGAAAGAAGGAATTCACCCCTCCACTTT	CASSLPTGERRNSPLHF
TRBV5-8	TRBD1	TRBJ2-3	-	TGTGCCAGCAGCATGGGACAGGGTAACACAGATACGCAGTATTTT	CASSMGQGNTDTQYF
TRBV10-3	TRBD1	TRBJ1-6	once	TGTGCCATCAGTGACCGGACAGGGAGTATTTCACCCCTCCACTTT	CAISDRTGSISPLHF
TRBV27	-	TRBJ1-1	-	TGTGCCAGCAGTAGGGGTTCGAGCACTGAAGCTTTCTTT	CASSRGSSTEAFF
TRBV5-1	-	TRBJ2-5	-	TGCGCCAGCAGCTTGTCACAGGGCCTGGAGACCCAGTACTTC	CASSLSQGLETQYF
TRBV5-1	TRBD2	TRBJ2-5	-	TGCGCCAGCAGCATACAAACTAGCGGAGAGCAAAAGACCCAGTACTTC	CASSIQTSGEQKTQYF
TRBV5-1	-	TRBJ1-1	-	TGCGCCAGCAGCTTGAGCGGGGAAGGTGTCACTGAAGCTTTCTTT	CASSLSGEGVTEAFF